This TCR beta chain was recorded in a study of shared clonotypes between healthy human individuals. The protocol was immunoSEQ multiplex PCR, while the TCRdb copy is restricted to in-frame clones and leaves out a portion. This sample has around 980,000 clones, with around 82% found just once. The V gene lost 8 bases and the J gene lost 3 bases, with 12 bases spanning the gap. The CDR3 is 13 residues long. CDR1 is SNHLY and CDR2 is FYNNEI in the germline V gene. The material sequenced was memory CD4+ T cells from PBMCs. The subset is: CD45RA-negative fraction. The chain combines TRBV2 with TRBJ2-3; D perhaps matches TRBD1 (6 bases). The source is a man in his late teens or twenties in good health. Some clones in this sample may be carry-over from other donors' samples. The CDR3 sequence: CASQQQGTDTQYF. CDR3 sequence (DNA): TGTGCCAGCCAACAACAGGGTACAGATACGCAGTATTTT.